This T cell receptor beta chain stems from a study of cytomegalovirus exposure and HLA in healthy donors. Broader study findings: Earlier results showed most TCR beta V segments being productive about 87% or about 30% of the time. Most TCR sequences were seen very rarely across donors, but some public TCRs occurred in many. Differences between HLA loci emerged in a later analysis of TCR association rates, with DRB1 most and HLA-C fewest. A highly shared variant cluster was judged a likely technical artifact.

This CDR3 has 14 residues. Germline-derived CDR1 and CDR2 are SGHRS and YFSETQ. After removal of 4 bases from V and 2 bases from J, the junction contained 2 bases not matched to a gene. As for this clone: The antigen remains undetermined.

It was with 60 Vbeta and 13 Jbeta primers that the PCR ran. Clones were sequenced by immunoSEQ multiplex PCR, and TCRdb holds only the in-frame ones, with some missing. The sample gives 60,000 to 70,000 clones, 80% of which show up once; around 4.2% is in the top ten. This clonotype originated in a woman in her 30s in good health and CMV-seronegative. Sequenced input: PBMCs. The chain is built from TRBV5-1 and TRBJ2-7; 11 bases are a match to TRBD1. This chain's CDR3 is CASSPGQGAYEQYF. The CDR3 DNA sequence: TGCGCCAGCAGCCCGGGACAGGGGGCCTACGAGCAGTACTTC.